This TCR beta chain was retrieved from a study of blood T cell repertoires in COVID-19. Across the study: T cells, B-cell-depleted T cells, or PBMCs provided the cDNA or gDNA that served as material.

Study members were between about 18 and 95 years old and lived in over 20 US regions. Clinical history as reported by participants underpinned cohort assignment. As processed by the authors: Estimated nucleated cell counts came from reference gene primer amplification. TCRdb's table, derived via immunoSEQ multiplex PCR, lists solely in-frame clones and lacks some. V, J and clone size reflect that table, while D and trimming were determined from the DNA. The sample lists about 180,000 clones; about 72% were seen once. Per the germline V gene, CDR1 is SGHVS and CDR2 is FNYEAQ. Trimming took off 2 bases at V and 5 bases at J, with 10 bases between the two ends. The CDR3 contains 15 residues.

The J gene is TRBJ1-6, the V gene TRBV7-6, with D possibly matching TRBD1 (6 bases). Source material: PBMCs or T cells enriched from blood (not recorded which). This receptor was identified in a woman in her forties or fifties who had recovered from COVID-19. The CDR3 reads CASSLRGGDNSPLHF. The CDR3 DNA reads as TGTGCCAGCAGCTTACGTGGGGGCGATAATTCACCCCTCCACTTT.